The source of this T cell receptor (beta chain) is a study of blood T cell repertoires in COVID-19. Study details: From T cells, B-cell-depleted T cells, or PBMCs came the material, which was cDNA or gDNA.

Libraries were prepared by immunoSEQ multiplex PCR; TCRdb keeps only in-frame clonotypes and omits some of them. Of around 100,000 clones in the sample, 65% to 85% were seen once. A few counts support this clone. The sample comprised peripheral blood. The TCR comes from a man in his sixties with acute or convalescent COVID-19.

The CDR3 sequence: CSVESDRNYGYTF. The CDR3 region has the DNA TGCAGCGTTGAGTCAGATCGTAACTATGGCTACACCTTC. The chain is built from TRBV29-1 and TRBJ1-2; D not resolved. The CDR3 spans 13 residues. Trimming took off 3 bases at V and 1 base at J, with 9 bases between the two ends. Germline CDR1 is SQVTM and CDR2 is ANQGSEA.